This TCR beta chain appears in the sequencing data of a study of human T cells and chemical hapten exposure. The overall study: Recorded diagnoses among the mostly female patients were alopecia areata, totalis or universalis.

Time point denoted: patch test 1, 2 weeks after DPC sensitization. Treatment given: therapeutic diphenylcyclopropenone sensitization with weekly scalp DPC. CDR3 length equals 15 residues. Trimming cost V 1 base and J 3 bases, with 13 bases left between them. CDR1 and CDR2 (germline): SEHNR, FQNEAQ (reference sequence). This clonotype was detected many times. TCRdb analysed the RACE reads with MiXCR anew, one entry per CDR3 protein. Of about 360,000 distinct CDR3 sequences listed, about 7% were seen once; the top ten hold approximately 8%. The TCR was taken from a woman aged 18-30 years with alopecia areata. Some clones in this sample may be carry-over from other donors' samples. Sample: whole blood, taken in connection with sensitization to the hapten diphenylcyclopropenone (DPC). This chain connects TRBV7-9 to TRBJ2-7; D is possibly TRBD2 (6 bases). In DNA form, the CDR3 reads TGTGCCAGCAGCTTAGGAGGAGGGATCTACTACGAGCAGTACTTC. It encodes CASSLGGGIYYEQYF.